Following are 24 T cell receptor beta chains from one sample sequenced in a study of STAT5B mutations in CD4+ large granular lymphocyte leukemia. Sequenced by immunoSEQ multiplex PCR; TCRdb stores in-frame clones only, minus some. The sample contains about 20,000 clones, over 65% of which appear only once. The sequenced sample consisted of CD4+ T cells from blood buffy coats. These receptors all come from a human donor in good health.

The genes are TRBV2 and TRBJ2-7; D is possibly TRBD2 (6 bases). The V gene's germline CDR1 is SNHLY and CDR2 FYNNEI. This CDR3 comprises 12 residues. V was clipped by 4 bases and J by 3 bases, with 7 bases between them. The CDR3 DNA reads as TGTGCCAGCAGTGCGGAGGGCTACGAGCAGTACTTC. Amino acids: CASSAEGYEQYF.

The chain has TRBV11-3 and TRBJ1-1; 10 nucleotides agree with TRBD1. V trimming: 0 bases; J trimming: 5 bases; junction bases outside the gene matches: 3. This CDR3 has 15 residues. Germline CDR1 and CDR2: SGHNT and YENEEA. CDR3: CASSLEGDRGTEAFF. CDR3 DNA sequence: TGTGCCAGCAGCTTAGAGGGGGACAGGGGAACTGAAGCTTTCTTT.

The chain has TRBV15 and TRBJ1-6; perhaps TRBD1 as D (6 bases). From germline, CDR1 is LNHNV and CDR2 YYDKDF (reference sequence). The length of the CDR3 is 15 residues. Trimming removed 2 bases from V and 5 bases from J, with 10 bases in between. As DNA, the CDR3 is TGTGCCACCAGCAGAAACCGGGACAATAATTCACCCCTCCACTTT. Translated: CATSRNRDNNSPLHF. Together with reference TRBV15 and TRBJ1-6, the CDR3 gives the full variable domain: DAMVIQNPRYQVTQFGKPVTLSCSQTLNHNVMYWYQQKSSQAPKLLFHYYDKDFNNEADTPDNFQSRRPNTSFCFLDIRSPGLGDTAMYLCATSRNRDNNSPLHFGNGTRLTVT.

This chain's CDR3 is CASSLSTGLSGNTIYF. As DNA, the CDR3 is TGTGCCAGCAGCTTATCGACAGGACTCTCTGGAAACACCATATATTTT. The chain couples TRBV5-4 to TRBJ1-3, with a weak D call TRBD1 (6 bases). V was pared by 2 bases and J by 0 bases, with 12 bases between. CDR1 and CDR2 (germline): SGHNT, YYREEE (reference sequence). This CDR3 is built from 16 residues.

This chain connects TRBV7-2 to TRBJ2-1; 16 bases fit TRBD2. The CDR3 covers 14 residues. V lost 6 bases and J lost 7; bases outside the gene matches: 0. Germline V CDR1 and CDR2: SGHTA, FQGNSA. CDR3 protein: CASRGLAGGNEQFF. The CDR3 bases are TGTGCCAGCAGGGGACTAGCGGGGGGGAATGAGCAGTTCTTC.

V usage is TRBV18 and J usage is TRBJ2-2, with D perhaps TRBD1 (6 bases). V was clipped by 3 bases and J by 1 base, with 12 bases between them. From germline, CDR1 is KGHSH and CDR2 LQKENI. This CDR3 contains 16 residues. CDR3 DNA: TGTGCCAGCTCACCTTATCAGGGGAGGAACACCGGGGAGCTGTTTTTT. This gives the protein CASSPYQGRNTGELFF.

The V gene is TRBV5-5, the J gene TRBJ2-1, with 8 bases lining up with TRBD2. Germline CDR1 is SGHKS and CDR2 is YYEKEE (reference sequence). CDR3 length equals 15 residues. Unmatched junction bases numbered 10, after V lost 1 base and J lost 10 bases. Here the CDR3 reads CASSLSAGGGGEQFF. CDR3 DNA: TGTGCCAGCAGCTTGTCGGCGGGAGGAGGGGGGGAGCAGTTCTTC.

The table lists this clone with a count of one. This chain connects TRBV27 to TRBJ1-4, with D uncertain. Trimming stripped 0 bases from V and 5 bases from J, with 10 bases between. The V gene's germline CDR1 is MNHEY and CDR2 SMNVEV (reference sequence). CDR3 length: 15 residues. The CDR3 DNA is TGTGCCAGCAGTTTATCCATCGACGGCAATGAAAAACTGTTTTTT. This sequence encodes CASSLSIDGNEKLFF.

The genes are TRBV28 and TRBJ2-7; D not certain. The CDR3 contains 14 residues. With 1 base removed from V and 7 bases from J, the gap between germline ends came to 14 bases. Germline lookup yields CDR1 MDHEN and CDR2 SYDVKM. DNA of the CDR3: TGTGCCAGCAGTTTATTTGGGCGCCTGGGAGAGCAGTACTTC. This gives the protein CASSLFGRLGEQYF. The full variable domain, its missing parts supplied by reference TRBV28 and TRBJ2-7, is DVKVTQSSRYLVKRTGEKVFLECVQDMDHENMFWYRQDPGLGLRLIYFSYDVKMKEKGDIPEGYSVSREKKERFSLILESASTNQTSMYLCASSLFGRLGEQYFGPGTRLTVT.

The CDR3 here is CASSLRGGGSRNEQYF. CDR3 sequence (DNA): TGTGCCAGCAGCTTGAGGGGAGGGGGTTCACGGAACGAGCAGTACTTC. The chain joins TRBV5-4 to TRBJ2-7; tentatively, D is TRBD2 (7 bases). The CDR3 runs 16 residues. Germline V lookup: CDR1 SGHNT, CDR2 YYREEE (reference sequence). Trimming took 1 base from V and 5 from J, leaving 19 bases between them.

The CDR3 loop is CASTFRLDSGANVLTF. CDR3 DNA: TGTGCCAGCACCTTTAGGCTCGACTCTGGGGCCAACGTCCTGACTTTC. The V gene is TRBV27, the J gene TRBJ2-6; D is ambiguous. Germline loops: CDR1 MNHEY, CDR2 SMNVEV (reference sequence). V lost 7 bases, J lost 0 bases, and 13 bases lay in between. The CDR3 extends over 16 amino acids.

CDR3 nucleotides: TGTGCCAGCAGCTTAGATCGCAGCGGGGGGCAGTACTTC. This codes for CASSLDRSGGQYF. This chain connects TRBV7-9 to TRBJ2-7, with TRBD2 matching over 8 bases. This CDR3 has 13 amino acids. Unmatched junction bases numbered 5, after V lost 1 base and J lost 9 bases. From germline, CDR1 is SEHNR and CDR2 FQNEAQ (reference sequence).

A few counts support this clone. The CDR3 DNA reads as TGTGCCAGCAGGCGTGAGGGCTCCAATCAGCCCCAGCATTTT. This gives the protein CASRREGSNQPQHF. The chain employs TRBV6-1 and TRBJ1-5, with no clear D. Germline V gene data show CDR1 as MNHNS and CDR2 as SASEGT. Trimming stripped 6 bases from V and 3 bases from J, with 12 bases between. The CDR3 is 14 amino acids.

This rearrangement joins TRBV4-3 to TRBJ1-6; D is undetermined. The CDR3 runs 14 residues. V dropped 0 bases and J dropped 7 bases, with 7 bases sitting between them. Germline V gene lookup returns CDR1 LGHNA and CDR2 YSLEER. The CDR3: CASSQDGLNSPLHF. DNA of the CDR3: TGCGCCAGCAGCCAAGACGGCTTGAATTCACCCCTCCACTTT.

This clone was counted a single time. V is TRBV4-1 and J is TRBJ2-4; TRBD1 might be the D (6 bases). Trimming took 1 base from V and 2 from J, leaving 12 bases between them. CDR3 length: 16 residues. Germline V gives CDR1 MGHRA, CDR2 YSYEKL. In DNA form, the CDR3 reads TGCGCCAGCAGCCAAGGCGAAACAGGGACCAAAAACATTCAGTACTTC. Translated, it gives CASSQGETGTKNIQYF.

The chain joins TRBV7-8 to TRBJ2-3; perhaps D is TRBD1 or TRBD2 (5 bases each). Per germline, CDR1 SGHVS and CDR2 FQNEAQ. V was shortened by 0 bases and J by 12 bases, with 13 bases between the two germline ends. This CDR3 is built from 13 residues. CDR3 sequence reads: CASSLAGEIGQYF. The CDR3 DNA reads as TGTGCCAGCAGCTTAGCGGGGGAAATCGGTCAGTATTTT. The full variable domain, its missing parts supplied by reference TRBV7-8 and TRBJ2-3, is GAGVSQSPRYKVAKRGQDVALRCDPISGHVSLFWYQQALGQGPEFLTYFQNEAQLDKSGLPSDRFFAERPEGSVSTLKIQRTQQEDSAVYLCASSLAGEIGQYFGPGTRLTVL.

This clone was counted only a few times. J is TRBJ1-1 and V is TRBV29-1; TRBD1 aligns across 11 bases. Per germline, CDR1 SQVTM and CDR2 ANQGSEA. V was clipped by 7 bases and J by 5 bases; unmatched bases: 9. CDR3 length: 14 amino acids. The DNA of the CDR3 is TGCAGCGGGGAGGGACAGGGGGGAAAGACTGAAGCTTTCTTT. It yields the protein CSGEGQGGKTEAFF.

The chain carries TRBV2 and TRBJ1-1; D gene uncertain. In germline, CDR1 is SNHLY, CDR2 FYNNEI. V was shortened by 2 bases and J by 4 bases, with 8 bases between the two germline ends. The CDR3 covers 13 residues. The CDR3 bases are TGTGCCAGCAGTGAACAGTGGGCCACTGAAGCTTTCTTT. It encodes CASSEQWATEAFF. The whole variable domain, filled in from reference TRBV2 and TRBJ1-1, reads EPEVTQTPSHQVTQMGQEVILRCVPISNHLYFYWYRQILGQKVEFLVSFYNNEISEKSEIFDDQFSVERPDGSNFTLKIRSTKLEDSAMYFCASSEQWATEAFFGQGTRLTVV.

The gene calls are TRBV5-4 and TRBJ2-5; 11 bases match TRBD1. CDR1 and CDR2 from the germline V gene are SGHNT and YYREEE (reference sequence). CDR3 length: 15 amino acids. Losses at the gene ends were 4 bases for V and 7 bases for J; bases not matched to a gene: 9. CDR3: CASSTPGQGAGTQYF. The CDR3 nucleotides are TGTGCCAGCAGCACCCCTGGACAGGGGGCTGGGACCCAGTACTTC.

The genes are TRBV5-1 and TRBJ1-6; the D gene is possibly TRBD1 (5 bases). The CDR3 sequence is 14 residues long. Germline lookup yields CDR1 SGHRS and CDR2 YFSETQ. The V end lost 1 base, the J end lost 6 bases, and 8 bases lay between the germline ends. The CDR3 reads CASSLTGFNSPLHF. For the CDR3, the DNA is TGCGCCAGCAGCTTGACAGGTTTTAATTCACCCCTCCACTTT.

The chain links TRBV19 to TRBJ1-6, with TRBD1 matching over 7 bases. CDR1 and CDR2 from the germline V gene are LNHDA and SQIVND (reference sequence). After removal of 5 bases from V and 3 bases from J, the junction contained 7 bases not matched to a gene. There are 16 residues in the CDR3. CDR3 nucleotides: TGTGCCAGTAGTCAAAACCGGGACAGCTATAATTCACCCCTCCACTTT. Its translation is CASSQNRDSYNSPLHF.

This clone appeared a few times. The chain carries TRBV5-3 and TRBJ1-1; no reliable D call. TRBV5-3 is placed among ORFs of uncertain function. The germline V and J ends were trimmed by 3 bases and 8 bases, with 20 bases remaining between them. The CDR3 spans 15 residues. This CDR3 is CARSSDVVGLKEAFF. CDR3 DNA: TGTGCCAGAAGCTCTGATGTGGTGGGCTTGAAGGAAGCTTTCTTT.

The chain has TRBV14 and TRBJ1-2; the D gene is possibly TRBD1 (5 bases). V was pared by 0 bases and J by 8 bases, with 13 bases between. The CDR3 spans 14 residues. CDR1 is SGHDN, CDR2 FVKESK, per germline. CDR3 residues: CASSQEDRVGGYTF. The CDR3 nucleotides read TGTGCCAGCAGCCAAGAAGACAGAGTAGGGGGCTACACCTTC.

This clone came up a few times. The junction does not match germline at one end; this may be a read error. The rearrangement links TRBV5-4 to TRBJ2-1; 10 nucleotides line up with TRBD1. The germline V gene has CDR1 SGHNT and CDR2 YYREEE (reference sequence). The CDR3 is 12 amino acids. The CDR3 nucleotides are TGTGCCAGCAGCTGGGGGGACAGGGGTAGGGTCTTC. Protein product: CASSWGDRGRVF.